The 19 T cell receptor beta chains in this list originate from one sample, sequenced in a study of blood T cell repertoires in COVID-19. Some clones are missing from TCRdb's copy, which holds only in-frame ones; the method was immunoSEQ multiplex PCR. This table has about 87,000 clones, approximately 89% appearing once. Source material: peripheral blood. Receptors were obtained from a man older than 75 with acute or convalescent COVID-19.

The chain links TRBV29-1 to TRBJ2-1, with TRBD2 identical over 10 bases. Losses at the gene ends were 4 bases for V and 0 bases for J; bases not matched to a gene: 6. Germline lookup yields CDR1 SQVTM and CDR2 ANQGSEA. This CDR3 is 16 amino acids long. The DNA of the CDR3 is TGCAGCGTTGCTACTAGCGGGACGAGCTCCTACAATGAGCAGTTCTTC. Residues: CSVATSGTSSYNEQFF.

This chain joins TRBV6-5 and TRBJ1-1; D is possibly TRBD1 (6 bases). The CDR3 loop spans 13 amino acids. V was trimmed by 2 bases and J by 7 bases, leaving 11 bases between them. Germline-derived CDR1 and CDR2 are MNHEY and SVGAGI. CDR3 DNA sequence: TGTGCCAGCAGTTACGATACAGGGCGTGAAGCTTTCTTT. Its translation: CASSYDTGREAFF.

The gene calls are TRBV19 and TRBJ2-7; 7 nucleotides align to TRBD1. CDR1 is LNHDA and CDR2 is SQIVND in the germline V gene (reference sequence). The CDR3 contains 15 residues. Germline trimming cut 3 bases from V and 3 bases from J; bases unmatched to any gene: 8. In DNA form, the CDR3 reads TGTGCCAGTAGTATTCCGGGACAGCAAGACTACGAGCAGTACTTC. Its translation: CASSIPGQQDYEQYF.

This chain joins TRBV5-8 and TRBJ2-7; a possible D gene is TRBD1 (5 bases). Per germline, CDR1 SGHTS and CDR2 YDEGEE. Trimming pared 4 bases from V and 3 bases from J, leaving 11 bases between. The CDR3 sequence is 13 residues long. The DNA for the CDR3 is TGTGCCAGCAGCCTCGGACACAACTACGAGCAGTACTTC. Residues: CASSLGHNYEQYF.

V usage is TRBV3-1 (or the pseudogene TRBV3-2) and J usage is TRBJ1-1; tentatively, D is TRBD1 (5 bases). CDR1 and CDR2 (germline): LGHDT, YNNKEL (reference sequence). Trimming left V 4 bases short and J 6 bases short, with 12 bases between. The CDR3 loop spans 13 amino acids. The CDR3 loop is CASSRLGAAEAFF. The CDR3 nucleotides read TGTGCCAGCAGCCGCTTAGGGGCCGCTGAAGCTTTCTTT.

This clone has more than one count but fewer than ten. This chain uses TRBV7-2 with TRBJ2-3; D gene unclear. CDR1 is SGHTA, CDR2 FQGNSA, per germline. V lost 5 bases and J 3 bases, leaving 12 bases between the germline ends. The CDR3 consists of 14 residues. The CDR3 DNA reads TGTGCCAGCAGCCTGCGGATCGGGACAGATACGCAGTATTTT. Translation gives CASSLRIGTDTQYF.

The V gene is TRBV6-5, the J gene TRBJ2-7, with 9 bases lining up with TRBD1. J lost 4 bases, V lost 7 bases, and 11 bases had no gene match. CDR1 is MNHEY, CDR2 SVGAGI, per germline. CDR3 size: 15 residues. The CDR3 protein is CASTPGGTGRYEQYF. CDR3 DNA: TGTGCCAGCACCCCAGGAGGGACAGGGCGATACGAGCAGTACTTC.

The chain combines TRBV5-4 with TRBJ2-1; 8 nucleotides line up with TRBD2. With V trimmed by 2 bases and J by 0 bases, 4 bases remained unmatched. The germline V gene has CDR1 SGHNT and CDR2 YYREEE (reference sequence). This CDR3 has 16 amino acids. The DNA of the CDR3 is TGTGCCAGCAGCTTCGCGGCGGGGGGCTCCTACAATGAGCAGTTCTTC. This encodes CASSFAAGGSYNEQFF. Full variable domain (outside the CDR3, taken from reference TRBV5-4 and TRBJ2-1): ETGVTQSPTHLIKTRGQQVTLRCSSQSGHNTVSWYQQALGQGPQFIFQYYREEENGRGNFPPRFSGLQFPNYSSELNVNALELDDSALYLCASSFAAGGSYNEQFFGPGTRLTVL.

The rearrangement uses TRBV19 and TRBJ2-7, with 8 bases fitting TRBD1. CDR3 length: 16 residues. The junction had 14 bases not matched to a gene; V was cut back by 6 bases and J by 4 bases. Germline V gives CDR1 LNHDA, CDR2 SQIVND (reference sequence). The CDR3 DNA reads as TGTGCCAGTAGAACGTTCGCAGGGGGCGGACAATACGAGCAGTACTTC. This encodes CASRTFAGGGQYEQYF.

In this sample, this clone turned up once. This chain links TRBV30 with TRBJ1-5, with 8 bases lining up with TRBD1. J was trimmed by 5 bases and V by 4 bases; bases with no gene match: 13. Germline V lookup: CDR1 GTSNPN, CDR2 SVGIG (reference sequence). The CDR3 consists of 16 residues. The CDR3 bases are TGTGCCTGGACTCCGCCCGGGACAGGTGGGGATCAGCCCCAGCATTTT. Its protein product is CAWTPPGTGGDQPQHF.

The chain joins TRBV12-5 to TRBJ1-2; TRBD1 agrees at 9 bases. The germline gives CDR1 LGHNT, CDR2 FRNRAP. Trimming at V came to 2 bases and at J to 8 bases, leaving 12 bases not matched to a gene. The CDR3 sequence is 16 residues long. The CDR3 region has the DNA TGTGCTAGTGGTTTGCCTTACCCGGACAGGGGAGGCGGCTACACCTTC. It translates to CASGLPYPDRGGGYTF. Combining the CDR3 with reference TRBV12-5 and TRBJ1-2 gives the whole variable domain DARVTQTPRHKVTEMGQEVTMRCQPILGHNTVFWYRQTMMQGLELLAYFRNRAPLDDSGMPKDRFSAEMPDATLATLKIQPSEPRDSAVYFCASGLPYPDRGGGYTFGSGTRLTVV.

This chain links TRBV9 with TRBJ1-3, with D perhaps matching TRBD1 (6 bases). Trimming removed 4 bases from V and 5 bases from J, with 16 bases in between. This CDR3 comprises 15 residues. Germline CDR1 SGDLS, CDR2 YYNGEE. The CDR3 DNA reads TGTGCCAGCAGCCCCCAGGGGATGTCCAGAAACACCATATATTTT. It yields the protein CASSPQGMSRNTIYF.

V usage is TRBV5-1 and J usage is TRBJ1-2; 10 nucleotides align to TRBD1. V lost 0 bases, J lost 7 bases, and 9 bases stayed unmatched. This CDR3 spans 16 amino acids. Germline V CDR1 and CDR2: SGHRS, YFSETQ. The CDR3 region has the DNA TGCGCCAGCAGCTTGGCCGACGCCGGGACAGGGGTTGGCTACACCTTC. This encodes CASSLADAGTGVGYTF.

The rearrangement joins TRBV4-1 to TRBJ1-4; 7 bases align to TRBD1. Per germline, CDR1 MGHRA and CDR2 YSYEKL. J gave up 7 bases and V 7 bases, and 9 bases lay outside the gene matches. This CDR3 has 14 amino acids. CDR3 sequence (DNA): TGCGCCAGCAACATACAGGGGTTAGGTGAAAAACTGTTTTTT. Translating it yields CASNIQGLGEKLFF.

The chain joins TRBV5-6 to TRBJ1-5, with D possibly being TRBD1 (5 bases). Trimming removed 0 bases at V and 9 bases at J, with 19 bases between. The germline CDR1 and CDR2 sequences are SGHDT and YYEEEE. The CDR3 consists of 16 residues. CDR3 sequence: CASSLASVHQGMPQHF. The CDR3 coding sequence is TGTGCCAGCAGCTTGGCGTCGGTTCATCAGGGTATGCCCCAGCATTTT.

The chain recombines TRBV24-1 with TRBJ1-3; TRBD1 aligns across 11 bases. The CDR3 is made up of 17 amino acids. The germline V gene has CDR1 KGHDR and CDR2 SFDVKD. V shed 0 bases, J shed 3 bases, and the junction held 3 bases outside the gene matches. In nucleotides, the CDR3 is TGTGCCACCAGTGATTTGAGGACAGGGGGCGGTGGAAACACCATATATTTT. Translating gives CATSDLRTGGGGNTIYF.

This clone occurred a few times. V is TRBV21-1 and J is TRBJ1-2; the tabulated D call, TRBD1, remains unverified against the DNA. TRBV21-1 is given as a pseudogene. This CDR3 region has 17 residues. The CDR3 bases are TGTGCCAGCAGAATTCCGGGACAGTCTATACCTCTGAGAGGCTACACCTTC. This gives the protein CASRIPGQSIPLRGYTF.

The chain recombines TRBV19 with TRBJ1-2, with D possibly being TRBD1 (5 bases). This CDR3 spans 16 amino acids. V gave up 3 bases and J gave up 6 bases, with 20 bases separating them. Germline loops: CDR1 LNHDA, CDR2 SQIVND (reference sequence). The CDR3 spells CASSMFALGGGDGYTF. In DNA form, the CDR3 reads TGTGCCAGTAGTATGTTCGCTCTCGGGGGAGGGGATGGCTACACCTTC.

The chain joins TRBV28 to TRBJ2-3; 8 bases align to TRBD1. The CDR3 sequence is 14 residues long. Germline CDR1 and CDR2: MDHEN and SYDVKM. Trimming removed 6 bases from V and 2 bases from J; junction bases left unmatched: 4. The CDR3 protein is CASRRTGSTDTQYF. The CDR3 nucleotides read TGTGCCAGCAGGCGGACAGGGTCCACAGATACGCAGTATTTT.